A selection of T cell receptor beta chains follows, all from one sample in a study of blood T cell repertoires in COVID-19. Using immunoSEQ multiplex PCR, the repertoire was profiled, and TCRdb retains in-frame clones only, with some absent. This sample has some 200,000 clones; about 85% occur once, and the top ten carry roughly 2.8%. Source material: peripheral blood. The receptor source for this set is a man aged 50-60 years who had recovered from COVID-19. Both conserved end residues are trimmed from each CDR3. Each record gives: clone size, V gene, CDR3 protein. Not every row has a clone size; where given, it reads once, few, many or a size class.

abundance: .
v_gene: TRBV21-1
CDR3aa: ASSRCRDRVFFNQPQH

abundance: .
v_gene: TRBV5-6
CDR3aa: ASSSDRGTTNEKLF

abundance: .
v_gene: TRBV6-6
CDR3aa: ASSYSLAGSHEQY

abundance: .
v_gene: TRBV28
CDR3aa: ASSIPGLDSHTQY

abundance: .
v_gene: TRBV27
CDR3aa: ASSLQGGAYEQY

abundance: .
v_gene: TRBV5-1
CDR3aa: ASSLETVYNEQF

abundance: .
v_gene: TRBV9
CDR3aa: ASSKISGTDEQY

abundance: few
v_gene: TRBV7-6
CDR3aa: ASSLVTSGSTDTQY

abundance: .
v_gene: TRBV7-8
CDR3aa: ASSIRGGPNQPQH

abundance: once
v_gene: TRBV29-1
CDR3aa: SVEEGGQNFGYT

abundance: .
v_gene: TRBV3-1/TRBV3-2
CDR3aa: ASSWTSGTYNEQF

abundance: .
v_gene: TRBV25-1
CDR3aa: ASSEFWTSGVFEQF

abundance: .
v_gene: TRBV19
CDR3aa: ASSVAGTGAYEQY

abundance: .
v_gene: TRBV6-5
CDR3aa: ASRTWRHRGYGYT

abundance: once
v_gene: TRBV7-6
CDR3aa: ASSLQPAGTSGTYEQY

abundance: .
v_gene: TRBV7-2
CDR3aa: ASSQTSFTGELF

abundance: .
v_gene: TRBV7-9
CDR3aa: ASSSTQGSSGNTIY

abundance: .
v_gene: TRBV5-6
CDR3aa: ASSWAFGTSGREHEQY

abundance: once
v_gene: TRBV19
CDR3aa: ASKDSGRGYTQY

abundance: .
v_gene: TRBV24-1
CDR3aa: ATSDPGQGRVGETQY

abundance: .
v_gene: TRBV5-8
CDR3aa: ASSLGASSYNSPLH

abundance: .
v_gene: TRBV19
CDR3aa: ASSITSGKETQY

abundance: .
v_gene: TRBV19
CDR3aa: ASQWIPGDNQPQH

abundance: .
v_gene: TRBV7-9
CDR3aa: ASSLTTGGRTDTQY

abundance: .
v_gene: TRBV15
CDR3aa: ATSRDSGGLAKNIQY

abundance: .
v_gene: TRBV4-1
CDR3aa: ASSQVNGLNYGYT

abundance: .
v_gene: TRBV4-1
CDR3aa: ASSELAGVSTDTQY

abundance: once
v_gene: TRBV9
CDR3aa: ASSVGFRPRDEQF

abundance: .
v_gene: TRBV3-1/TRBV3-2
CDR3aa: ASSHGTGDSPLH

abundance: .
v_gene: TRBV6-5
CDR3aa: ASSYSTGLTYEQY

abundance: .
v_gene: TRBV7-6
CDR3aa: ASSNGPASGTNEQF

abundance: .
v_gene: TRBV7-6
CDR3aa: ASSLASREYGYNEQF